Presented here are 15 T cell receptor beta chains from one specimen sequenced in a study of Graves' ophthalmopathy and Graves' hyperthyroidism. Transcripts of RNA were the source for amplifying TCR beta CDR3 regions. RT-PCR in the first round used HTBI primers; a second-round multiplex PCR followed. Each CDR3 protein gets one entry after TCRdb re-called the multiplex PCR reads with MiXCR. The table shows around 400,000 distinct CDR3 sequences, with 18% occurring only once. Sequencing was carried out using peripheral blood. These receptor sequences come from a woman younger than 30 with Graves' ophthalmopathy.

The chain uses TRBV20-1 and TRBJ1-5; a weak D match, TRBD1 (6 bases). Per the germline V gene, CDR1 is DFQATT and CDR2 is SNEGSKA (reference sequence). This CDR3 contains 14 residues. The CDR3 DNA follows: TGCAGCGCTCGGGGGGCTCGAGGCAATCAGCCCCAGCATTTT. Translation: CSARGARGNQPQHF.

This clonotype was counted ten times or more. The rearrangement links TRBV28 to TRBJ1-5; possibly TRBD1 for D (6 bases). This CDR3 spans 17 amino acids. V lost 3 bases and J 1 base, leaving 16 bases between the germline ends. The germline V gene encodes CDR1 MDHEN and CDR2 SYDVKM. The DNA of the CDR3 is TGTGCCAGCAGTTTTGCACAGGGACGTATCAGCAATCAGCCCCAGCATTTT. It codes for CASSFAQGRISNQPQHF.

The table lists this clonotype with many counts. This chain joins TRBV7-2 and TRBJ2-7; 9 nucleotides agree with TRBD1. The V and J ends lost 3 bases and 9 bases, in that order; junction bases with no gene match: 12. Germline CDR1 and CDR2: SGHTA and FQGNSA. CDR3 size: 15 residues. DNA of the CDR3: TGTGCCAGCAGCTTGTCCACCGGGACAGGGATACGGCAGTACTTC. It yields the protein CASSLSTGTGIRQYF.

The chain joins TRBV12-3 or TRBV12-4 to TRBJ2-6, with unresolved D. The CDR3 contains 16 residues. Trimming left V 7 bases short and J 0 bases short, with 13 bases between. CDR3 nucleotides: TGTGCCAGCACACTCGTGGGGTTCTCTGGGGCCAACGTCCTGACTTTC. Its protein is CASTLVGFSGANVLTF.

This clonotype came up many times. This chain joins TRBV5-1 and TRBJ2-2; D unclear. Looked up from germline, CDR1 is SGHRS and CDR2 is YFSETQ. The CDR3 loop spans 14 amino acids. Trimming pared 0 bases from V and 6 bases from J, leaving 9 bases between. The CDR3 protein is CASSLESLAGELFF. Written as DNA, the CDR3 is TGCGCCAGCAGCTTGGAGTCTCTCGCCGGGGAGCTGTTTTTT.

This clonotype has ten or more counts. The chain employs TRBV30 and TRBJ1-5, with D unresolved. This CDR3 comprises 18 residues. In germline, CDR1 is GTSNPN, CDR2 SVGIG (reference sequence). Trimming shortened V by 0 bases and J by 3 bases, and 21 bases separated the two germline ends. This chain's CDR3 is CAWSVKAGLSASNQPQHF. CDR3 DNA sequence: TGTGCCTGGAGTGTAAAGGCAGGCCTGTCGGCTTCCAATCAGCCCCAGCATTTT.

In its sample, this clonotype was seen many times. The V gene is TRBV12-3 or TRBV12-4, the J gene TRBJ1-2; D unresolved. The V and J ends lost 5 bases and 7 bases respectively, with 8 bases between them. This CDR3 region has 11 residues. Written as DNA, the CDR3 is TGTGCCAGCAGTGCGGGTACTGGCTACACCTTC. Translation gives CASSAGTGYTF.

This clonotype was picked up many times. The chain has TRBV6-1 and TRBJ2-5; 12 bases match TRBD2. The CDR3 sequence is 16 residues long. Trimming took 6 bases from V and 1 from J; bases not matched to a gene: 6. Germline lookup yields CDR1 MNHNS and CDR2 SASEGT. CDR3 loop: CASSLTSGGSQETQYF. The CDR3, as DNA: TGTGCCAGCAGCCTCACTAGCGGGGGGTCCCAAGAGACCCAGTACTTC.

This clonotype was seen ten or more times. The chain uses TRBV9 and TRBJ1-5; D is undetermined. Trimming took off 3 bases at V and 1 base at J, with 11 bases between the two ends. Per the germline V gene, CDR1 is SGDLS and CDR2 is YYNGEE. There are 15 residues in the CDR3. CDR3 in amino acids: CASSAAGSSNQPQHF. Written as DNA, the CDR3 is TGTGCCAGCAGCGCCGCAGGTTCAAGCAATCAGCCCCAGCATTTT.

This clonotype was seen ten or more times. The chain recombines TRBV28 with TRBJ2-5; no reliable D call. V lost 6 bases and J 4 bases, leaving 12 bases between the germline ends. Germline lookup yields CDR1 MDHEN and CDR2 SYDVKM. The CDR3 extends over 13 amino acids. Written as DNA, the CDR3 is TGTGCCAGCAGCTTAGGCCTTCCAGAGACCCAGTACTTC. Its translation is CASSLGLPETQYF.

In this sample, this clonotype turned up many times. The chain has TRBV25-1 and TRBJ2-7; unclear D gene. The CDR3 runs 14 residues. Germline V gene data show CDR1 as MGHDK and CDR2 as SYGVNS. The germline V and J ends were trimmed by 2 bases and 6 bases, with 14 bases remaining between them. The CDR3 DNA is TGTGCCAGCAGTGAAGTCAATAGGGTGGGCGAGCAGTACTTC. Its translation is CASSEVNRVGEQYF.

This clonotype was recorded at least ten times. The genes are TRBV12-3 or TRBV12-4 and TRBJ1-1; D is perhaps TRBD1 (5 bases). V shed 5 bases and J shed 5 bases, with 12 bases lying between them. The CDR3 is made up of 13 amino acids. This chain's CDR3 is CASSPTGWTEAFF. The CDR3 DNA sequence: TGTGCCAGCAGTCCCACAGGTTGGACTGAAGCTTTCTTT.

This clonotype was picked up many times. The gene calls are TRBV6-2 or TRBV6-3 and TRBJ1-2; D is unclear. The CDR3 is 16 amino acids. Trimming shortened V by 2 bases and J by 4 bases, and 17 bases separated the two germline ends. The germline gives CDR1 MNHEY, CDR2 SVGEGT. This chain's CDR3 is CASSYPRRETFYGYTF. The CDR3 DNA sequence: TGTGCCAGCAGTTACCCCCGACGGGAGACTTTCTATGGCTACACCTTC.

This chain links TRBV7-2 with TRBJ2-5, with D hard to call. The CDR3 length is 13 residues. V gave up 5 bases and J gave up 9 bases, with 16 bases separating them. CDR1 and CDR2 from the germline V gene are SGHTA and FQGNSA. The CDR3 is CASSPSLFESQYF. The CDR3 nucleotides read TGTGCCAGCAGCCCTAGTTTATTCGAGTCCCAGTACTTC.

This clonotype was recorded at least ten times. The gene calls are TRBV7-2 and TRBJ2-7, with a possible D match to TRBD2 (5 bases). The V end was cut by 2 bases, the J end by 2 bases, with 13 bases between. Per the germline V gene, CDR1 is SGHTA and CDR2 is FQGNSA. The CDR3 extends over 15 amino acids. In DNA form, the CDR3 reads TGTGCCAGCAGCTTATTAGGGAGCCGCCCCTACGAGCAGTACTTC. Translating it yields CASSLLGSRPYEQYF.